One and the same sample provided the 19 T cell receptor beta chains below, sequenced in a study of shared clonotypes between healthy human individuals. Profiled with immunoSEQ multiplex PCR; TCRdb holds only in-frame clones, not every one. The sample holds approximately 2,000,000 clones, approximately 90% seen once. The sequencing sample was made of naive CD4+ T cells from PBMCs. Subset specified: CD45RA+ positively selected. The receptors shown here come from a young man in good health. Some clones in this sample may be carry-over from other donors' samples.

V gene TRBV19 combines with J gene TRBJ2-7; 8 bases are shared with TRBD1. The CDR3 totals 15 residues. Germline V CDR1 and CDR2: LNHDA, SQIVND (reference sequence). V was clipped by 1 base and J by 6 bases; unmatched bases: 8. CDR3 protein: CASSIGTGTGGEQYF. In DNA, the CDR3 is TGTGCCAGTAGTATAGGCACCGGGACAGGAGGCGAGCAGTACTTC. The complete variable domain, with remaining parts taken from reference TRBV19 and TRBJ2-7, reads DGGITQSPKYLFRKEGQNVTLSCEQNLNHDAMYWYRQDPGQGLRLIYYSQIVNDFQKGDIAEGYSVSREKKESFPLTVTSAQKNPTAFYLCASSIGTGTGGEQYFGPGTRLTVT.

About this clone itself: This sample includes further DNA sequences coding for the same CDR3. The chain has TRBV28 and TRBJ1-2, with 8 nucleotides matching TRBD1. Germline V lookup: CDR1 MDHEN, CDR2 SYDVKM. J was trimmed by 8 bases and V by 2 bases; bases with no gene match: 4. The CDR3 is 13 amino acids. The chain's CDR3 is CASSLPDRVGYTF. The DNA of the CDR3 is TGTGCCAGCAGTTTACCGGACAGGGTAGGCTACACCTTC.

The rearrangement links TRBV28 to TRBJ2-7; D gene uncertain. Per germline, CDR1 MDHEN and CDR2 SYDVKM. The CDR3 loop spans 13 amino acids. The germline V and J ends were trimmed by 8 bases and 0 bases, with 11 bases remaining between them. The CDR3 region is CASRTRHSYEQYF. The DNA for the CDR3 is TGTGCCAGCCGGACCAGACACTCCTACGAGCAGTACTTC.

V gene TRBV9 combines with J gene TRBJ2-1; D unresolved. The CDR3 totals 12 residues. Trimming stripped 1 base from V and 5 bases from J, with 4 bases between. Germline CDR1 and CDR2: SGDLS and YYNGEE. The CDR3 sequence: CASSVNHNEQFF. CDR3 bases: TGTGCCAGCAGCGTAAACCACAATGAGCAGTTCTTC.

The rearrangement links TRBV7-7 to TRBJ2-7; D is unclear. Germline assignment: CDR1 SSHAT and CDR2 FNYEAQ (reference sequence). This CDR3 is built from 13 residues. Deletions cut 4 bases from V and 7 bases from J, with 14 bases between. The CDR3 coding sequence is TGTGCCAGCAGCTCATTGGACGGGTCGGAGCAGTACTTC. This gives the protein CASSSLDGSEQYF.

In the case of this clone: Within the sample, other DNA sequences also encode this same CDR3. V usage is TRBV6-4 and J usage is TRBJ1-1; weak D call: TRBD1 (5 bases). Trimming shortened V by 5 bases and J by 1 base, and 8 bases separated the two germline ends. The CDR3 is 13 residues long. Per germline, CDR1 MRHNA and CDR2 SNTAGT. The CDR3 sequence is CASSRQPNTEAFF. The CDR3 nucleotides are TGTGCCAGCAGTAGACAGCCGAACACTGAAGCTTTCTTT.

The V and J genes are TRBV30 and TRBJ2-1; 8 bases are shared with TRBD1. The CDR3 runs to 14 residues. Germline V gene sequence: CDR1 GTSNPN, CDR2 SVGIG (reference sequence). V was pared by 1 base and J by 4 bases, with 3 bases of the junction left unmatched. Here the CDR3 DNA reads TGTGCCTGGAGTGGACAGGGGAGTTACAATGAGCAGTTCTTC. Its translation is CAWSGQGSYNEQFF.

The rearrangement links TRBV6-1 to TRBJ2-7; D uncertain. Germline CDR1 reads MNHNS; CDR2 reads SASEGT. Trimming took off 0 bases at V and 7 bases at J, with 7 bases between the two ends. This CDR3 is built from 12 residues. The CDR3 DNA reads as TGTGCCAGCAGTGAAGCGCTCGGGGAGCAGTACTTC. The encoded protein is CASSEALGEQYF.

The chain is built from TRBV30 and TRBJ2-7; D is perhaps TRBD1 (6 bases). This CDR3 is built from 11 residues. CDR1 is GTSNPN and CDR2 is SVGIG in the germline V gene (reference sequence). Trimming cost V 8 bases and J 2 bases, with 10 bases left between them. The CDR3 DNA sequence: TGTGCCCAGGACAGCCCCTACGAGCAGTACTTC. Translation gives CAQDSPYEQYF. The variable domain in full, completed from reference TRBV30 and TRBJ2-7, reads SQTIHQWPATLVQPVGSPLSLECTVEGTSNPNLYWYRQAAGRGLQLLFYSVGIGQISSEVPQNLSASRPQDRQFILSSKKLLLSDSGFYLCAQDSPYEQYFGPGTRLTVT.

The chain is built from TRBV5-1 and TRBJ1-2; 7 bases align to TRBD1. Germline CDR1 SGHRS, CDR2 YFSETQ. V lost 6 bases and J lost 7; bases outside the gene matches: 12. The CDR3 is made up of 14 amino acids. This CDR3 is CASTLGQPGGGYTF. The CDR3 DNA sequence: TGCGCCAGCACCCTGGGACAGCCAGGGGGTGGCTACACCTTC.

V is TRBV5-4 and J is TRBJ2-3; 8 nucleotides agree with TRBD2. This CDR3 is 15 amino acids long. The junction had 13 bases not matched to a gene; V was cut back by 10 bases and J by 3 bases. CDR1 and CDR2 (germline): SGHNT, YYREEE (reference sequence). The DNA of the CDR3 is TGTGCCCCAAGCAAGGGCGGGAGGAGGACAGATACGCAGTATTTT. Residues: CAPSKGGRRTDTQYF.

The chain recombines TRBV29-1 with TRBJ1-1, with TRBD1 as a possible D gene (5 bases). V was cut by 4 bases and J by 4 bases, with 13 bases left in between. The germline V gene encodes CDR1 SQVTM and CDR2 ANQGSEA. There are 13 residues in the CDR3. The CDR3 bases are TGCAGCGTTGTGGGGCAGGAGGGCACTGAAGCTTTCTTT. Encoded protein: CSVVGQEGTEAFF.

The chain couples TRBV28 to TRBJ1-2; the match to TRBD1 covers 8 bases. The CDR3 extends over 13 amino acids. CDR1 is MDHEN and CDR2 is SYDVKM in the germline V gene. With 7 bases clipped from V and 4 bases from J, the junction kept 5 bases outside the gene matches. Here the CDR3 reads CASTVTGAYGYTF. The DNA for the CDR3 is TGTGCCAGCACTGTGACAGGGGCCTATGGCTACACCTTC.

The V and J genes are TRBV11-3 and TRBJ2-5; perhaps D is TRBD1 or TRBD2 (5 bases each). CDR3 length equals 18 residues. The ends were cut back, 5 bases at V and 1 base at J, with 23 bases in the middle. Germline V gene lookup returns CDR1 SGHNT and CDR2 YENEEA. In nucleotides, the CDR3 is TGTGCCAGCAGCCAGGGACCGGCGACGACTGTACGCCAAGAGACCCAGTACTTC. Its protein product is CASSQGPATTVRQETQYF.

This chain links TRBV10-3 with TRBJ2-3, with TRBD2 identical over 14 bases. Germline assignment: CDR1 ENHRY and CDR2 SYGVKD. J was trimmed by 0 bases and V by 2 bases; bases with no gene match: 1. The CDR3 totals 17 residues. The CDR3 reads CAISEGTSGGSTDTQYF. CDR3 nucleotides: TGTGCCATCAGTGAGGGGACTAGCGGGGGAAGCACAGATACGCAGTATTTT.

V usage is TRBV5-6 and J usage is TRBJ1-1; TRBD1 agrees at 8 bases. The V gene end was trimmed by 2 bases and the J gene end by 11 bases; junction bases not matched to a gene: 5. This CDR3 region has 12 residues. Germline loops: CDR1 SGHDT, CDR2 YYEEEE. The chain's CDR3 is CASSFRGLGAFF. DNA of the CDR3: TGTGCCAGCAGCTTCAGGGGGCTTGGGGCTTTCTTT.

The rearrangement uses TRBV6-1 and TRBJ2-1; the match to TRBD2 covers 9 bases. V lost 8 bases to trimming and J lost 2 bases; unmatched junction nucleotides: 4. Germline assignment: CDR1 MNHNS and CDR2 SASEGT. The CDR3 runs to 14 residues. The CDR3 DNA is TGTGCCAGCCATAGCGGGAGCACCTACAATGAGCAGTTCTTC. Protein: CASHSGSTYNEQFF.

This clone showed up just once. This sequence joins TRBV28 and TRBJ2-2; 7 positions agree with TRBD2. The V and J ends lost 6 bases and 3 bases, in that order; junction bases with no gene match: 7. The CDR3 has 15 amino acids. CDR1 is MDHEN and CDR2 is SYDVKM in the germline V gene. CDR3 coding DNA: TGTGCCAGCAGAGGACTAGTCCGAGACACCGGGGAGCTGTTTTTT. Its translation is CASRGLVRDTGELFF.

The CDR3 DNA follows: TGTGCCAGCAGCTTGGAGATCGGGGTTGAAGCTTTCTTT. Its translation is CASSLEIGVEAFF. This sequence joins TRBV7-9 and TRBJ1-1; D ambiguous. Germline V CDR1 and CDR2: SEHNR, FQNEAQ (reference sequence). V lost 3 bases and J lost 7, with 12 bases in between. CDR3 length: 13 amino acids. The complete variable domain, with remaining parts taken from reference TRBV7-9 and TRBJ1-1, reads DTGVSQNPRHKITKRGQNVTFRCDPISEHNRLYWYRQTLGQGPEFLTYFQNEAQLEKSRLLSDRFSAERPKGSFSTLEIQRTEQGDSAMYLCASSLEIGVEAFFGQGTRLTVV.